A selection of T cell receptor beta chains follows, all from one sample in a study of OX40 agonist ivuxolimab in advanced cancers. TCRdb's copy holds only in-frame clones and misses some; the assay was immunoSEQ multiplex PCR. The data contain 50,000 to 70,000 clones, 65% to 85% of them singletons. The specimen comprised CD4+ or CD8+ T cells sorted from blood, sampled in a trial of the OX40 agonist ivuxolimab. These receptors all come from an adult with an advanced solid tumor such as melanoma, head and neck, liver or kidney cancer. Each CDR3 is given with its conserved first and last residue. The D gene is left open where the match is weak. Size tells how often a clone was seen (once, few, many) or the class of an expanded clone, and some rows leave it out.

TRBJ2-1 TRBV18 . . CASSVGIDNEQFF TGTGCCAGCTCTGTTGGCATAGACAATGAGCAGTTCTTC
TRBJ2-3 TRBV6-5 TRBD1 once CASSYRGLGTDTQYF TGTGCCAGCAGTTACAGGGGGCTAGGCACAGATACGCAGTATTTT
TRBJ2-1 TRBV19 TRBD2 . CASRVEGEWGRADEQFF TGTGCCAGTAGAGTGGAGGGAGAGTGGGGGAGGGCGGATGAGCAGTTCTTC
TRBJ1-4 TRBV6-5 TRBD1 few CASSTGGPEKLFF TGTGCCAGCAGTACAGGGGGCCCTGAAAAACTGTTTTTT
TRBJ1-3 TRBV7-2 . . CASSPAPGFPSGNTIYF TGTGCCAGCAGCCCAGCCCCGGGGTTTCCCTCTGGAAACACCATATATTTT
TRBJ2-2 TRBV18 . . CASSPGQRSGELFF TGTGCCAGCTCACCGGGACAAAGGAGCGGGGAGCTGTTTTTT
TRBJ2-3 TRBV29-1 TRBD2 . CSGMGPGGDTQYF TGCAGCGGAATGGGGCCGGGGGGGGATACGCAGTATTTT
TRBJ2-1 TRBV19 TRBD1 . CASSTKTGKAYNEQFF TGTGCCAGTAGTACGAAGACAGGGAAAGCCTACAATGAGCAGTTCTTC
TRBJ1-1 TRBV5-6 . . CASSLRGRYTEAFF TGTGCCAGCAGCTTGAGAGGCAGGTACACTGAAGCTTTCTTT
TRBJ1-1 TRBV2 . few CASSGQADTEAFF TGTGCCAGCAGTGGACAGGCGGACACTGAAGCTTTCTTT
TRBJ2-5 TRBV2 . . CASSRPPVETQYF TGTGCCAGCAGTCGTCCCCCGGTGGAGACCCAGTACTTC
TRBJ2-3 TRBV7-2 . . CASSRELRGLTDTQYF TGTGCCAGCAGCCGAGAGCTCAGGGGACTGACAGATACGCAGTATTTT
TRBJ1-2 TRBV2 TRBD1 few CASSGQGTGYGYTF TGTGCCAGCAGCGGACAGGGAACGGGGTATGGCTACACCTTC
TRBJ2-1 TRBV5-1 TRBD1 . CASSFIDRGSSYNEQFF TGCGCCAGCAGCTTCATCGACAGGGGGAGCTCCTACAATGAGCAGTTCTTC
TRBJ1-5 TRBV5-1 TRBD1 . CASSPGTVGSNQPQHF TGCGCCAGCAGCCCAGGGACAGTAGGAAGCAATCAGCCCCAGCATTTT
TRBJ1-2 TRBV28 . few CATGSNYGYTF TGTGCCACAGGTTCTAACTATGGCTACACCTTC
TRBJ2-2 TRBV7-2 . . CASSLEVASDYNTGELFF TGTGCCAGCAGCTTAGAGGTAGCCTCCGATTATAACACCGGGGAGCTGTTTTTT
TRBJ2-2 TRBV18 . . CASSPRGSTESGELFF TGTGCCAGCTCACCACGGGGGAGTACAGAATCCGGGGAGCTGTTTTTT
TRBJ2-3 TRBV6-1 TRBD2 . CASSERAGADTQYF TGTGCCAGCAGTGAAAGAGCGGGGGCAGATACGCAGTATTTT
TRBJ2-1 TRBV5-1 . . CASSLGSVSYNEQFF TGCGCCAGCAGCTTGGGATCAGTCTCCTACAATGAGCAGTTCTTC
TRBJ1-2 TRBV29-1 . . CSVARLLPDYGYTF TGCAGCGTCGCTAGACTTTTACCAGACTATGGCTACACCTTC
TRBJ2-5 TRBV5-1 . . CASNVGTTGETQYF TGCGCCAGCAATGTGGGCACCACAGGGGAGACCCAGTACTTC
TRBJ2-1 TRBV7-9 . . CASSFGGTPIDEQFF TGTGCCAGCAGCTTTGGGGGGACTCCCATCGATGAGCAGTTCTTC
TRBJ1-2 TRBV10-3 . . CAISDAVGGGYTF TGTGCCATCAGTGATGCGGTCGGGGGTGGCTACACCTTC
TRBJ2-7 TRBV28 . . CASRRLFSSYEQYF TGTGCCAGCAGAAGACTCTTCAGCTCCTACGAGCAGTACTTC
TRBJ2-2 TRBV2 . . CASKGSPAANTGELFF TGTGCCAGCAAGGGCAGCCCTGCCGCGAACACCGGGGAGCTGTTTTTT
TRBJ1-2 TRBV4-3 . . CASSRSGEGNYGYTF TGCGCCAGCAGCCGGTCGGGGGAGGGTAACTATGGCTACACCTTC